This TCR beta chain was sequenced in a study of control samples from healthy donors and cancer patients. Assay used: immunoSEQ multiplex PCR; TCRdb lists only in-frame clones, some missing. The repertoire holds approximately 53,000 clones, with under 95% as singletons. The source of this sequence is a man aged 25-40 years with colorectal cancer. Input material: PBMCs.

DNA of the CDR3: TGCGCCAGCAGCCCCGGGACAGGGGGTAATTCACCCCTCCACTTT. Amino acids: CASSPGTGGNSPLHF. The V and J genes are TRBV5-1 and TRBJ1-6, with 11 bases matching TRBD1. Germline lookup yields CDR1 SGHRS and CDR2 YFSETQ. With 4 bases clipped from V and 6 bases from J, the junction kept 3 bases outside the gene matches. This CDR3 spans 15 amino acids.